This T cell receptor (beta chain) was observed in a study of CD8 T cells in ankylosing spondylitis (TCRdb year 2017). Regarding the study in general: The study profiled T cell receptor beta repertoires in healthy donors and ankylosing spondylitis patients to find disease-linked TCR variants. Samples of peripheral blood were taken, and for ankylosing spondylitis patients, synovial fluid was collected as well. The full study cohort comprised about 23 ankylosing spondylitis patients and some 100 healthy donors. The research as a whole found: Some motif variants had previously been reported in the synovial fluid and blood of reactive arthritis patients, which suggests shared mechanisms of disease initiation. In peripheral blood, the disease-linked clones were found at relatively low frequencies and had a CD8+ phenotype. The disease-linked clones were reported as significantly enriched in matched synovial fluid samples from ankylosing spondylitis patients. Blood from ankylosing spondylitis patients appeared to be characterized by a TCR beta motif made up of under 10 highly homologous amino acid variants.

This clonotype has a count of ten or more. The target of this receptor is not known. Base qualities are not at hand, and no much larger clone is one base apart. TCRdb lists the instrument as Illumina HiSeq 2500. TCR beta libraries were prepared by quantitative 5'-RACE with molecular barcodes. In the source study's methods: A new computational method based on a probabilistic model of VDJ rearrangement was used to identify disease-linked TCR variants. TCRdb reran the public reads through fastp at Q25 and MiXCR, keeping productive beta chains. Rows with one shared CDR3 protein collapse into an entry with the most common genes and DNA. It is TCRdb's table, rather than the study itself, that gives the V and J calls and clone size. This sample comprises approximately 190,000 distinct CDR3 sequences, 10% to 15% of them detected only once. Roughly 11% of the sample comes from the top ten. The CDR3, from cysteine to phenylalanine, totals 14 residues. The kept DNA is CDR3 alone, 42 bases in frame from the first base. At the junction V is shortened by 7 bases and J by 1 base, with 13 bases in between.

The sample comprised blood, either unsorted or a sorted T cell fraction (not recorded which). The TCR comes from a female donor with ankylosing spondylitis or in good health (not recorded which). The rearranged segments are TRBV12-3 or TRBV12-4 and TRBJ1-1; no D segment can be confidently identified. The CDR3 has the sequence CASTLRVANTEAFF. The DNA reads TGTGCCAGCACTCTTCGGGTAGCGAACACTGAAGCTTTCTTT.